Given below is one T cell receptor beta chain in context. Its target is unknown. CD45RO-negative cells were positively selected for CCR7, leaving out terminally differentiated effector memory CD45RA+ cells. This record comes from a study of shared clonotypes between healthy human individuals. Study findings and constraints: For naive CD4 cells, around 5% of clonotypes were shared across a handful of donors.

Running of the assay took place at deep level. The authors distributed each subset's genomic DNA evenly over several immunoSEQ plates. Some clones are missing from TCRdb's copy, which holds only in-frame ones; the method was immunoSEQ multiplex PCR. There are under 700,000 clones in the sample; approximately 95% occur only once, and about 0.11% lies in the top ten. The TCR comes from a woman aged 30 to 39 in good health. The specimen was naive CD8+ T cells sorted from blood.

The CDR3, as DNA: TGTGCCAGCAGCTTTGCAGAATCTAACTATGGCTACACCTTC. Protein sequence: CASSFAESNYGYTF. The chain couples TRBV7-8 to TRBJ1-2; no reliable D call. The CDR3 covers 14 residues. The germline gives CDR1 SGHVS, CDR2 FQNEAQ. V lost 3 bases and J 0 bases, leaving 8 bases between the germline ends.